This T cell receptor (beta chain) was found in a study of blood T cells in healthy people across ages. Study-wide context: Per two T cells, about one barcoded beta molecule was captured through template switching. General observations from the study: More naive CD4+ cells and higher diversity marked long-lived donors relative to aged donors.

Comments on this clonotype: Its antigen remains unidentified.

Through a sample-barcoded 5' primer and a J-beta primer mix, a second PCR was run for roughly 6 to 12 cycles. TCRdb re-called the 5' RACE reads through MiXCR, storing one row per CDR3 protein. The sample has over 700,000 distinct CDR3 sequences; 25% are singletons. The CDR3 spans 14 residues. V gave up 2 bases and J gave up 2 bases, with 9 bases separating them. The germline CDR1 and CDR2 sequences are SNHLY and FYNNEI. These data also featured in a second study, about T cells of mothers and their children.

The receptor was isolated from a boy under 18 in good health. The chain recombines TRBV2 with TRBJ2-5; the D gene is possibly TRBD2 (5 bases). The specimen sequenced was blood. CDR3 loop: CASSESTTQETQYF. The CDR3 DNA is TGTGCCAGCAGTGAATCGACTACACAAGAGACCCAGTACTTC.